This TCR beta chain was found in a study of molecular identifiers for immune sequencing clone quantification. Findings and caveats of the study: Over 97% of CMV-specific effector molecules, but under 1% of naive ones, were in clones above 20 copies.

Previously described methods and listed TCR primers produced bulk TCR libraries. MiXCR, applied by TCRdb to the PCR reads, yields one record per CDR3 protein. This table has 20,000 to 25,000 distinct CDR3 sequences, about a sixth appearing once. In its sample, this clonotype was seen many times. Its matching antigen is unknown. This CDR3 has 13 amino acids. V shed 4 bases and J shed 0 bases, with 7 bases lying between them. Germline lookup yields CDR1 SEHNR and CDR2 FQNEAQ (reference sequence). In the sort, naive CD8 T cells were defined as CD8+CD4-CCR7+CD45RA+. Sequencing was performed on naive CD8+ T cells from blood, with Jurkat cell RNA spiked in. Subset noted: FACS-sorted CD8+CD4-CCR7+CD45RA+ naive T cells. The receptor's source is a human donor in good health. Some libraries in this study had Jurkat cell RNA spiked in. This chain links TRBV7-9 with TRBJ2-7; D is unresolved. The CDR3 loop reads CASSSTASYEQYF. Written as DNA, the CDR3 is TGTGCCAGCAGCTCGACTGCCTCCTACGAGCAGTACTTC.